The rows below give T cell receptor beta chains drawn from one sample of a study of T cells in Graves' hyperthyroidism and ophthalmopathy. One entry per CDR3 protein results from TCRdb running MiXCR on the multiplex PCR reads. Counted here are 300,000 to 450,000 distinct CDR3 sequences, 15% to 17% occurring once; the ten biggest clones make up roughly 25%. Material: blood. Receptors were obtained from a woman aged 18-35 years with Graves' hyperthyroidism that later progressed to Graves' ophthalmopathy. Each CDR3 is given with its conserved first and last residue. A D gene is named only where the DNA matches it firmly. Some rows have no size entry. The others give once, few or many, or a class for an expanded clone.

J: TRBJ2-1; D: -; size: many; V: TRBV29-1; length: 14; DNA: TGCAGCGTTGAAGGTGGGGACCTAAACAATGAGCAGTTCTTC; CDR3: CSVEGGDLNNEQFF
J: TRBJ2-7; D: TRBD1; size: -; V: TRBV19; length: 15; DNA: TGTGCCAGTAGTATAGCCCAGGGGGCATCCTACGAGCAGTACTTC; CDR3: CASSIAQGASYEQYF
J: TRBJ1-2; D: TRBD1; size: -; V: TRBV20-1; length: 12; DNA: TGCAGTGCTTGGACAGGGGCCTATGGCTACACCTTC; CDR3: CSAWTGAYGYTF
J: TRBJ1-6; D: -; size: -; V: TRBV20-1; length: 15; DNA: TGCAGTGCTAGAGGGAAGGACGGCGGGAATTCACCCCTCCACTTT; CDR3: CSARGKDGGNSPLHF
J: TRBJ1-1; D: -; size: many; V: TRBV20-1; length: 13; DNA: TGCAGTGTACTACGGGGGCCTGGCACTGAAGCTTTCTTT; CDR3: CSVLRGPGTEAFF
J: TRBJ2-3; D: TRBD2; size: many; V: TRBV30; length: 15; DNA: TGTGCCTGGAGTGTACAAGCGGGAAGCACAGATACGCAGTATTTT; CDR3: CAWSVQAGSTDTQYF
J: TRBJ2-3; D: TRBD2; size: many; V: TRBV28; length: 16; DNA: TGTGCCAGCAGCCCGACTAGCGGTTCTAGCACAGATACGCAGTATTTT; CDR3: CASSPTSGSSTDTQYF
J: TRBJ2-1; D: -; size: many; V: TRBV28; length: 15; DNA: TGTGCCAGCAGTTTTCCTCGGGAATCCTACAATGAGCAGTTCTTC; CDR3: CASSFPRESYNEQFF
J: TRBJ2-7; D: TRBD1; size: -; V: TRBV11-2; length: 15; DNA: TGTGCCAGCAGCTTAGGGACAGGGGCCCTCTACGAGCAGTACTTC; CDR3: CASSLGTGALYEQYF
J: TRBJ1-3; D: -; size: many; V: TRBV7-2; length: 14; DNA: TGTGCCAGCAGTTCTACGGGGACTGGAAACACCATATATTTT; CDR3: CASSSTGTGNTIYF
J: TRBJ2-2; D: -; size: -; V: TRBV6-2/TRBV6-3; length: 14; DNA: TGTGCCAGCAGGTTCGGGCCGTACACCGGGGAGCTGTTTTTT; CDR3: CASRFGPYTGELFF
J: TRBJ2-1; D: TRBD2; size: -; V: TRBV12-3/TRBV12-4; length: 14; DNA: TGTGCCAGCAGTCCAAGCGGGAGTAACAATGAGCAGTTCTTC; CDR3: CASSPSGSNNEQFF
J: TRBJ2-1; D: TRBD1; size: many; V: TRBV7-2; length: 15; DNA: TGTGCCAGCAGCCGACGACAGGGGGTGTACAATGAGCAGTTCTTC; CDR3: CASSRRQGVYNEQFF
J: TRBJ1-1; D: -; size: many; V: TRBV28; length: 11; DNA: TGTGCCAGCAGTTTCCGCGCTGAAGCTTTCTTT; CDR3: CASSFRAEAFF
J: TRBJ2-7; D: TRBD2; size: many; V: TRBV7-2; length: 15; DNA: TGTGCCAGCAGCTGGTCCGGGACTAGCGACTACGAGCAGTACTTC; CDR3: CASSWSGTSDYEQYF
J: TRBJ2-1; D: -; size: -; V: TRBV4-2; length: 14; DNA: TGTGCCAGCAGCCAAGATCGATGGGACAATGAGCAGTTCTTC; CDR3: CASSQDRWDNEQFF
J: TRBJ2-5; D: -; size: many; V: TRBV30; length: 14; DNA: TGTGCCTGGAGTGAAGGACTTGTTCGAGAGACCCAGTACTTC; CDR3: CAWSEGLVRETQYF